This entry is about one T cell receptor beta chain. The sample belongs to a study of blood T cells in healthy people across ages. The CDR3 totals 13 residues. Germline CDR1 MRHNA, CDR2 SNTAGT. The V gene lost 3 bases and the J gene lost 4 bases, with 8 bases spanning the gap. The use of a sample-barcoded 5' primer and a J-beta primer mix characterized a second PCR of 7 to 11 cycles. In TCRdb, the 5' RACE reads were re-called with MiXCR into one record per CDR3 protein. The sample includes approximately 800,000 distinct CDR3 sequences, roughly 64% of them seen just once. Specimen: blood. The TCR originated in a man aged 25 to 45 in good health. The V call is TRBV6-4, the J call TRBJ2-3; D not certain. In DNA, the CDR3 is TGTGCCAGCAGTGAGCAGCGAGCAGATACGCAGTATTTT. Protein product: CASSEQRADTQYF.